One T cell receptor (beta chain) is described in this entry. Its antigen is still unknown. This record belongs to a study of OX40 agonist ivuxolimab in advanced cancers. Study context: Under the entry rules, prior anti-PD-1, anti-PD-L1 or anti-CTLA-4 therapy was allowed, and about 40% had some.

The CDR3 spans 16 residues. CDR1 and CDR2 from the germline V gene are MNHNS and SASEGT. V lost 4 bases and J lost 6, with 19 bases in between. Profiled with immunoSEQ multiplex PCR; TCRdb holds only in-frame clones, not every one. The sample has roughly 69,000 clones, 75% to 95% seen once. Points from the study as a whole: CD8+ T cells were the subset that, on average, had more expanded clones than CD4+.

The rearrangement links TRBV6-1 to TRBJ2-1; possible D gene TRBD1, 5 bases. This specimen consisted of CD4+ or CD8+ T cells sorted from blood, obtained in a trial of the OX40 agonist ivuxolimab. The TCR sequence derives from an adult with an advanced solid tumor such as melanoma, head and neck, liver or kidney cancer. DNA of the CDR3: TGTGCCAGCAGTGGTAGACAGATTGGGCTTGTCAATGAGCAGTTCTTC. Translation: CASSGRQIGLVNEQFF.